These 29 T cell receptor beta chains share one sample of origin, sequenced in a study of blood T cells in healthy people across ages. Through a sample-barcoded 5' primer and a J-beta primer mix, a second PCR was run for 7 to 11 cycles. TCRdb called the 5' RACE reads again in MiXCR, with one record for every CDR3 protein. The data hold about 1,800,000 distinct CDR3 sequences, with over 25% observed a single time. The sequenced sample was blood. Receptor source: a woman aged 25 to 45 in good health.

Of note for this clonotype: It may be a read error: a sequence one base away is much more abundant. The chain couples TRBV9 to TRBJ2-1, with unresolved D. Germline CDR1 is SGDLS and CDR2 is YYNGEE. This CDR3 region has 15 residues. Here the CDR3 DNA reads TGTGCCAGCAGCGTACAGTGGAACTCCTACAGTGAGCAGTTCTTC. It specifies CASSVQWNSYSEQFF.

V is TRBV3-1 and J is TRBJ2-7, with 7 bases aligning to TRBD1. The DNA end is a closer match to TRBJ2-5, so the J assignment may be wrong. CDR1 and CDR2 (germline): LGHDT, YNNKEL (reference sequence). The CDR3 covers 14 residues. Here the CDR3 reads CASSQSRGPETQYF. CDR3 coding DNA: TGTGCCAGCAGCCAATCGAGGGGGCCAGAGACCCAGTACTTC.

This clonotype has a handful of counts. The rearrangement uses TRBV7-9 and TRBJ1-6; D is unclear. The V end lost 11 bases, the J end lost 7 bases, and 18 bases lay between the germline ends. The germline CDR1 and CDR2 sequences are SEHNR and FQNEAQ (reference sequence). The CDR3 consists of 14 residues. DNA of the CDR3: TGTGCCTTCGAGCCGGGCTCGAACAATTCACCCCTCCACTTT. This codes for CAFEPGSNNSPLHF.

This clonotype was picked up many times. Sequence at one end of the junction differs from germline and may be a read error. The genes are TRBV12-3 or TRBV12-4 and TRBJ2-7; 9 bases map to TRBD1. This CDR3 comprises 13 residues. As DNA, the CDR3 is TGTGCCAGCAGTTCCGCCCGGGACAGGGAGCGGTACTTC. It specifies CASSSARDRERYF.

V gene TRBV20-1 combines with J gene TRBJ2-1; the D is unclear. The V end was cut by 1 base, the J end by 3 bases, with 4 bases between. The CDR3 is 12 amino acids. Germline CDR1 and CDR2: DFQATT and SNEGSKA (reference sequence). CDR3 sequence: CSARVVYNEQFF. DNA for the CDR3: TGCAGTGCTAGAGTGGTCTACAATGAGCAGTTCTTC.

This clonotype showed up many times. The chain uses TRBV10-3 and TRBJ1-5, with D unclear. The CDR3 has 9 amino acids. V lost 11 bases, J lost 5 bases, and 4 bases lay in between. Per germline, CDR1 ENHRY and CDR2 SYGVKD. The CDR3 nucleotides are TGTGCCTCGTATCAGCCCCAGCATTTT. The encoded protein is CASYQPQHF.

This clonotype was observed at least ten times. The rearrangement links TRBV3-1 to TRBJ2-7; D remains ambiguous. The CDR3 length is 13 residues. CDR1 LGHDT and CDR2 YNNKEL come from the germline V gene (reference sequence). V was trimmed by 0 bases and J by 7 bases, leaving 10 bases between them. CDR3 nucleotides: TGTGCCAGCAGCCAAGATCCCGTCAGGGAGCAGTACTTC. Translated, it gives CASSQDPVREQYF.

This clonotype was recorded at least ten times. V gene TRBV7-9 combines with J gene TRBJ2-5; maybe TRBD2 (5 bases). The V and J ends lost 5 bases and 5 bases respectively, with 21 bases between them. The CDR3 runs to 16 residues. Per germline, CDR1 SEHNR and CDR2 FQNEAQ (reference sequence). The CDR3 DNA reads TGTGCCAGCAGCAAACAATCCGACGGACGCGGGGAGACCCAGTACTTC. It encodes CASSKQSDGRGETQYF.

This CDR3 reads CASNIAGAWNHEQYF. The CDR3 region has the DNA TGTGCCAGCAACATAGCCGGGGCCTGGAACCACGAGCAGTACTTC. The chain is built from TRBV7-9 and TRBJ2-7; D may match TRBD1 or TRBD2 (5 bases each). Germline V gene lookup returns CDR1 SEHNR and CDR2 FQNEAQ (reference sequence). The V end lost 7 bases, the J end lost 5 bases, and 21 bases lay between the germline ends. The CDR3 is 15 residues long.

The chain recombines TRBV27 with TRBJ2-3; D may be TRBD2 (6 bases). Trimming shortened V by 5 bases and J by 2 bases, and 14 bases separated the two germline ends. The CDR3 is 15 amino acids. Germline V gene data show CDR1 as MNHEY and CDR2 as SMNVEV (reference sequence). DNA for the CDR3: TGTGCCAGCAGTGTCCGGGAGCCAAACACAGATACGCAGTATTTT. Translating gives CASSVREPNTDTQYF.

This clonotype was seen a few times. V usage is TRBV3-1 and J usage is TRBJ2-1; D tentatively fits TRBD1 or TRBD2 (5 bases each). The CDR3 has 15 amino acids. Germline loops: CDR1 LGHDT, CDR2 YNNKEL (reference sequence). Trimming pared 3 bases from V and 10 bases from J, leaving 19 bases between. The CDR3 here is CASSHSRGSRREQFF. DNA for the CDR3: TGTGCCAGCAGCCACTCACGGGGCTCCAGGCGAGAGCAGTTCTTC.

This clonotype was detected only a few times. Its ends do not fully match the called genes, so a read error is possible. The chain links TRBV18 to TRBJ1-5, with 9 bases fitting TRBD1. Germline values: CDR1 KGHSH, CDR2 LQKENI. The CDR3 spans 16 residues. This chain's CDR3 is CASSPGQGSSNQPQHF. The CDR3 DNA is TGTGCCAGCTCACCGGGACAGGGCTCCAGCAATCAACCCCAGCATTTT.

The CDR3, as DNA: TGTGCCAGCAGCCCAGCGGGGGGGGTAGATGAGCAGTTCTTC. It specifies CASSPAGGVDEQFF. The genes are TRBV27 and TRBJ2-1, with 10 nucleotides matching TRBD2. Losses at the gene ends were 6 bases for V and 8 bases for J; bases not matched to a gene: 7. CDR1 and CDR2 from the germline V gene are MNHEY and SMNVEV (reference sequence). This CDR3 region has 14 residues.

The V and J genes are TRBV4-1 and TRBJ2-7; 10 bases align to TRBD2. Germline V CDR1 and CDR2: MGHRA, YSYEKL. J was trimmed by 4 bases and V by 3 bases; bases with no gene match: 6. CDR3 size: 15 residues. The CDR3 coding sequence is TGCGCCAGCAGCCAGAGGGTAGCGGGAGGTTACGAGCAGTACTTC. This translates into CASSQRVAGGYEQYF.

In this sample, this clonotype turned up a few times. The chain links TRBV4-1 to TRBJ1-1; no clear D gene. The CDR3 contains 14 residues. CDR1 is MGHRA, CDR2 YSYEKL, per germline. With 4 bases removed from V and 1 base from J, the gap between germline ends came to 10 bases. For the CDR3, the DNA is TGCGCCAGCAGCCGGGTTTTTGGGAACACTGAAGCTTTCTTT. Its protein product is CASSRVFGNTEAFF.

This clonotype was detected ten times or more. The chain carries TRBV2 and TRBJ2-4; TRBD2 agrees at 8 bases. This CDR3 contains 14 residues. Germline loops: CDR1 SNHLY, CDR2 FYNNEI. The J segment lost 6 bases and the V segment lost 6 bases, leaving 7 bases of the junction unmatched. CDR3 nucleotide sequence: TGTGCCAGCAGCGAGTCAGCGGGGGCAAACATTCAGTACTTC. Translated: CASSESAGANIQYF.

This chain uses TRBV20-1 with TRBJ1-4; unclear D gene. The CDR3 consists of 14 residues. Germline CDR1 reads DFQATT; CDR2 reads SNEGSKA (reference sequence). The V end was cut by 0 bases, the J end by 8 bases, with 13 bases between. CDR3 sequence reads: CSARDVGKGEKLFF. The CDR3 DNA follows: TGCAGTGCTAGAGATGTGGGAAAGGGAGAAAAACTGTTTTTT.

CDR3 loop: CASRPGPISYEQYF. CDR3 coding DNA: TGTGCCAGCAGACCGGGACCGATATCCTACGAGCAGTACTTC. The chain employs TRBV11-2 and TRBJ2-7; D may be TRBD1 or TRBD2 (5 bases each). Germline CDR1 reads SGHAT; CDR2 reads FQNNGV. The CDR3 consists of 14 residues. The germline V and J ends were trimmed by 6 bases and 1 base, with 13 bases remaining between them.

This clonotype has a handful of counts. The J gene is TRBJ2-4, the V gene TRBV2; D gene unclear. The CDR3 is made up of 16 amino acids. Trimming took 7 bases from V and 12 from J, leaving 28 bases between them. Per the germline V gene, CDR1 is SNHLY and CDR2 is FYNNEI. Here the CDR3 reads CASKEIGQSATIPQYF. CDR3 DNA sequence: TGTGCCAGCAAAGAGATCGGGCAGTCGGCTACGATTCCTCAGTACTTC.

The table lists this clonotype with a few counts. This chain links TRBV7-2 with TRBJ1-2; 11 bases line up with TRBD1. V was pared by 4 bases and J by 6 bases, with 10 bases of the junction left unmatched. The CDR3 length is 16 residues. The germline V gene encodes CDR1 SGHTA and CDR2 FQGNSA. The CDR3 reads CASSSRVGTGGDGYTF. CDR3 nucleotides: TGTGCCAGCAGCTCTAGGGTGGGGACAGGGGGTGATGGCTACACCTTC.

V gene TRBV27 combines with J gene TRBJ1-1; 8 bases map to TRBD1. The germline V gene encodes CDR1 MNHEY and CDR2 SMNVEV (reference sequence). The CDR3 length is 15 residues. Germline trimming cut 5 bases from V and 0 bases from J; bases unmatched to any gene: 5. The CDR3 DNA reads as TGTGCCAGCAGTCCCCAGGGACAGGTGAACACTGAAGCTTTCTTT. Translated: CASSPQGQVNTEAFF.

The V and J genes are TRBV6-2 or TRBV6-3 and TRBJ2-2, with TRBD2 matching 7 bases. Germline values: CDR1 MNHEY, CDR2 SVGEGT. The CDR3 loop spans 16 amino acids. V was pared by 4 bases and J by 5 bases, with 10 bases of the junction left unmatched. CDR3 coding DNA: TGTGCCAGCAGTTCCCTTTGGACGGGGGGAACCGGGGAGCTGTTTTTT. Its translation: CASSSLWTGGTGELFF.

The table lists this clonotype with many counts. CDR3 bases: TGTGCCAGCAGCCCCTCAGTTAGCGGGACAGGGGGAGAGACCCAGTACTTC. Its protein is CASSPSVSGTGGETQYF. The chain employs TRBV28 and TRBJ2-5, with 11 nucleotides matching TRBD1. Germline CDR1 is MDHEN and CDR2 is SYDVKM. With 6 bases clipped from V and 4 bases from J, the junction kept 13 bases outside the gene matches. This CDR3 is built from 17 residues. The full variable domain, rest sourced from reference TRBV28 and TRBJ2-5, is DVKVTQSSRYLVKRTGEKVFLECVQDMDHENMFWYRQDPGLGLRLIYFSYDVKMKEKGDIPEGYSVSREKKERFSLILESASTNQTSMYLCASSPSVSGTGGETQYFGPGTRLLVL.

DNA for the CDR3: TGCAGTGCTAACAAGCGGGAGAGCACAGATACGCAGTATTTT. Translated, it gives CSANKRESTDTQYF. The chain recombines TRBV20-1 with TRBJ2-3; the match to TRBD2 covers 8 bases. Trimming took 4 bases from V and 0 from J; bases not matched to a gene: 3. The CDR3 runs to 14 residues. From germline, CDR1 is DFQATT and CDR2 SNEGSKA (reference sequence).

This clonotype was recorded at least ten times. The rearrangement uses TRBV12-3 or TRBV12-4 and TRBJ2-7; 7 nucleotides match TRBD1. The end of the DNA fits TRBJ2-5 better, so the J call may be wrong. The CDR3 is 11 amino acids. The CDR3 nucleotides read TGTGCCATCTCACAGGGGTGGACCCAGTACTTC. Translating gives CAISQGWTQYF.

Many counts were recorded for this clonotype. The rearrangement joins TRBV5-1 to TRBJ2-5; 9 bases agree with TRBD1. Trimming at V came to 3 bases and at J to 4 bases, leaving 7 bases not matched to a gene. Germline loops: CDR1 SGHRS, CDR2 YFSETQ. This CDR3 comprises 15 residues. The DNA of the CDR3 is TGCGCCAGCAGCTCGTTATTGGACAGGGGAGAGACCCAGTACTTC. As protein: CASSSLLDRGETQYF.

This clonotype was picked up many times. This chain connects TRBV12-3 or TRBV12-4 to TRBJ2-5; D gene ambiguous. V lost 6 bases to trimming and J lost 1 base, with 12 bases between them. The CDR3 is 14 amino acids. This CDR3 is CASRASASQETQYF. In nucleotides, the CDR3 is TGTGCCAGCAGGGCTTCGGCAAGCCAAGAGACCCAGTACTTC.

Concerning this clonotype: One end of the junction fails to match germline, which may point to a read error. The chain combines TRBV7-2 with TRBJ2-3, with D perhaps given as TRBD1 or TRBD2 (6 bases each). Germline V gene data show CDR1 as SGHTA and CDR2 as FQGNSA. The CDR3 loop spans 14 amino acids. As DNA, the CDR3 is TGTGCCAGCGGCTTAGGGGGTGGGCGGGATCCGCAGTATTTT. Its translation is CASGLGGGRDPQYF.

As concerns this clonotype: One end of the junction varies from germline; a read error may be responsible. This rearrangement joins TRBV10-3 to TRBJ2-7; D gene unclear. Looked up from germline, CDR1 is ENHRY and CDR2 is SYGVKD. The CDR3 is 14 residues long. The CDR3 region is CTISESSQVNEQYF. The CDR3 nucleotides read TGTACCATCAGTGAGTCCTCGCAGGTCAATGAGCAGTACTTC.